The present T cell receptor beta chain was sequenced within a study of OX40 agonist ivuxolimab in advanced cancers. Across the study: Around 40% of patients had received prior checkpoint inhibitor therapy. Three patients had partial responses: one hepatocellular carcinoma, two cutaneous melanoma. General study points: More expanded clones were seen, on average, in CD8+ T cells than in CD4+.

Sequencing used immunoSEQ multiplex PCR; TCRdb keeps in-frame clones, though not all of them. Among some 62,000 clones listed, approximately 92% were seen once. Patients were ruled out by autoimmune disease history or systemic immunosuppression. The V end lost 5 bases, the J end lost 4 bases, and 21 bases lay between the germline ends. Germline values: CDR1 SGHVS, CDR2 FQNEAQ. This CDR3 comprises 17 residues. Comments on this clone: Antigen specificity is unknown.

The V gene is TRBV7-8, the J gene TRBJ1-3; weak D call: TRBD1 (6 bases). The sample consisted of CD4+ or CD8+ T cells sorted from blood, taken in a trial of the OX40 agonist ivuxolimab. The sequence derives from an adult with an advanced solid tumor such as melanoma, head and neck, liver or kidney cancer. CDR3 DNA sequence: TGTGCCAGCAGCCTTAGCGCGTCCGGGCAGGGGGGAAACACCATATATTTT. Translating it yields CASSLSASGQGGNTIYF.